Following are 9 T cell receptor beta chains from one sample sequenced in a study of blood T cells in healthy people across ages. The second PCR ran about 7 to 12 cycles with a sample-barcoded 5' primer and J-beta primers. TCRdb redid the calling of the 5' RACE reads with MiXCR, one entry per CDR3 protein. The table lists about 1.7 million distinct CDR3 sequences, roughly 27% of them singletons. The material sequenced was blood. The receptor set was obtained from a woman aged 25-40 years in good health.

Many counts were recorded for this clonotype. The chain couples TRBV10-2 to TRBJ2-3; D possibly corresponds to TRBD1 (7 bases). The CDR3 spans 16 residues. V lost 6 bases and J lost 4, with 20 bases in between. CDR1 is WSHSY, CDR2 SAAADI, per germline. CDR3 sequence (DNA): TGCGCCAGCAGGAGGAGGGACCAGGGGGTCGCAGATACGCAGTATTTT. Its protein is CASRRRDQGVADTQYF.

The count of this clonotype is one. A much larger clone is a single base away; this may be a read error. The V and J genes are TRBV7-9 and TRBJ1-2; D is undetermined. This CDR3 region has 12 residues. Germline V gene sequence: CDR1 SEHNR, CDR2 FQNEAQ (reference sequence). CDR3 nucleotide sequence: TGTGCCAGCTGCTTAGGGATGGGTGGCTACACCTTC. Translated: CASCLGMGGYTF. Drawing the rest from reference TRBV7-9 and TRBJ1-2, the complete variable domain is DTGVSQNPRHKITKRGQNVTFRCDPISEHNRLYWYRQTLGQGPEFLTYFQNEAQLEKSRLLSDRFSAERPKGSFSTLEIQRTEQGDSAMYLCASCLGMGGYTFGSGTRLTVV.

J is TRBJ1-1 and V is TRBV7-9, with a possible D match to TRBD1 (5 bases). Germline V gene sequence: CDR1 SEHNR, CDR2 FQNEAQ (reference sequence). There are 15 residues in the CDR3. V was clipped by 4 bases and J by 1 base, with 13 bases between them. In DNA form, the CDR3 reads TGTGCCAGCAGCTACGCGGACGGGGGGAACACTGAAGCTTTCTTT. It translates to CASSYADGGNTEAFF.

The V gene is TRBV19, the J gene TRBJ1-4; D remains unclear. Germline loops: CDR1 LNHDA, CDR2 SQIVND (reference sequence). This CDR3 region has 13 residues. V was pared by 5 bases and J by 8 bases, with 12 bases between. CDR3 loop: CASSSMASEKLFF. For the CDR3, the DNA is TGTGCCAGTAGTTCAATGGCATCCGAAAAACTGTTTTTT.

At least ten counts were recorded for this clonotype. The CDR3 loop is CASSRTSVPYEQYF. The CDR3 nucleotides are TGTGCCAGCAGCCGGACTAGCGTGCCCTACGAGCAGTACTTC. The chain links TRBV6-5 to TRBJ2-7; 9 nucleotides line up with TRBD2. Germline V gene sequence: CDR1 MNHEY, CDR2 SVGAGI. The CDR3 length is 14 residues. Germline trimming cut 6 bases from V and 2 bases from J; bases unmatched to any gene: 5.

DNA for the CDR3: TGTGCCAGCAGTTTGCCGACGTTGGGGAATACGCAGTATTTT. As protein: CASSLPTLGNTQYF. The chain has TRBV28 and TRBJ2-3; D gene ambiguous. The CDR3 spans 14 residues. Trimming took 3 bases from V and 7 from J, leaving 14 bases between them. CDR1 is MDHEN and CDR2 is SYDVKM in the germline V gene. Combining the CDR3 with reference TRBV28 and TRBJ2-3 gives the whole variable domain DVKVTQSSRYLVKRTGEKVFLECVQDMDHENMFWYRQDPGLGLRLIYFSYDVKMKEKGDIPEGYSVSREKKERFSLILESASTNQTSMYLCASSLPTLGNTQYFGPGTRLTVL.

This clonotype was seen ten or more times. The genes are TRBV6-5 and TRBJ1-4; D not certain. The CDR3 is 14 amino acids. Trimming shortened V by 5 bases and J by 6 bases, and 13 bases separated the two germline ends. Germline V gene sequence: CDR1 MNHEY, CDR2 SVGAGI. The CDR3 DNA reads as TGTGCCAGCAGTCCCTGGGCATCTTATGAAAAACTGTTTTTT. Protein product: CASSPWASYEKLFF.

J is TRBJ2-3 and V is TRBV12-3 or TRBV12-4, with a possible D match to TRBD2 (5 bases). The ends were cut back, 6 bases at V and 4 bases at J, with 8 bases in the middle. The CDR3 runs 12 residues. Here the CDR3 DNA reads TGTGCCAGCAGCGGGGATGCAGATACGCAGTATTTT. Amino acids: CASSGDADTQYF.

The sample holds a few counts of this clonotype. The V gene is TRBV20-1, the J gene TRBJ2-5, with TRBD2 identical over 14 bases. V lost 3 bases, J lost 11 bases, and 11 bases stayed unmatched. This CDR3 spans 15 amino acids. Germline V lookup: CDR1 DFQATT, CDR2 SNEGSKA (reference sequence). The CDR3 region has the DNA TGCAGTGCTAGCTGGACTAGCGGGGGGTTTAAGGAGCAGTACTTC. It yields the protein CSASWTSGGFKEQYF.